These T cell receptor beta chains were read from a single sample in a study of beta chain features in type 1 diabetes. Repertoires were generated with immunoSEQ multiplex PCR, while TCRdb's copy carries only in-frame clones and drops some. The sample shows about 240,000 clones, roughly 30% of them seen only once. Sequenced input: central memory CD4+ T cells from blood. These TCRs come from a man aged 25 to 45 in good health. The CDR3 runs from the conserved cysteine through the conserved F or W. A D gene is named only where the DNA matches it firmly. Size tells how often a clone was seen (once, few, many) or the class of an expanded clone, and some rows leave it out.

d_call j_call clone_size v_call cdr3_aa cdr3_nt
- TRBJ2-5 - TRBV12-2 CASRTGLAVETQYF TGTGCAAGTCGGACGGGACTAGCGGTTGAGACCCAGTACTTC
- TRBJ2-3 - TRBV7-9 CASSLIKTDLRADTQYF TGTGCCAGCAGCTTAATCAAGACAGATCTAAGGGCAGATACGCAGTATTTT
- TRBJ1-2 few TRBV27 CASRRRDVPYGYTF TGTGCCAGCAGACGAAGGGATGTCCCTTATGGCTACACCTTC
- TRBJ2-1 few TRBV20-1 CSARGNNEQFF TGCAGTGCTAGAGGAAACAATGAGCAGTTCTTC
TRBD2 TRBJ2-7 few TRBV23-1 CASPASGRPPAPYEQYF TGCGCCAGCCCGGCTAGCGGGAGGCCTCCAGCCCCTTACGAGCAGTACTTC
- TRBJ1-2 few TRBV29-1 CSVERREGGYTF TGCAGCGTTGAGCGGCGGGAGGGTGGCTACACCTTC
TRBD1 TRBJ2-5 - TRBV7-2 CASSLEGQGQYF TGTGCCAGCAGCTTAGAGGGACAGGGCCAGTACTTC
- TRBJ2-7 many TRBV2 CASSGTSKTEQYF TGTGCCAGCAGTGGAACTTCAAAGACCGAGCAGTACTTC
- TRBJ1-1 few TRBV4-2 CASSQDRQNTEAFF TGTGCCAGCAGCCAAGATCGGCAGAACACTGAAGCTTTCTTT
- TRBJ2-3 many TRBV11-2 CASSLVAGHSTDTQYF TGTGCCAGCAGCTTAGTGGCGGGACACTCCACAGATACGCAGTATTTT
- TRBJ2-7 - TRBV5-1 CASSFRAGHEQYF -
- TRBJ2-1 once TRBV27 CASPTQGRLTLYNEQFF TGTGCCAGCCCAACGCAGGGGCGGCTGACCTTGTACAATGAGCAGTTCTTC
- TRBJ2-1 - TRBV30 CAWTPKGSYNEQFF TGTGCCTGGACACCCAAGGGGTCATACAATGAGCAGTTCTTC
- TRBJ2-1 - TRBV7-2 CASQRASVGNEQFF TGTGCCAGCCAGAGGGCTAGCGTCGGCAATGAGCAGTTCTTC
TRBD1 TRBJ2-7 - TRBV4-3 CASSQEVQGAGEQYF TGCGCCAGCAGCCAAGAGGTCCAGGGGGCTGGCGAGCAGTACTTC
TRBD1 TRBJ2-3 few TRBV7-6 CASSPGTGTTDTQYF TGTGCCAGCAGCCCTGGGACAGGGACCACAGATACGCAGTATTTT
- TRBJ1-2 few TRBV6-5 CASSYRDANYGYTF TGTGCCAGCAGTTACAGGGATGCGAACTATGGCTACACCTTC
- TRBJ2-3 - TRBV18 CASSPESSDTQYF TGTGCCAGCTCACCGGAAAGTTCCGATACGCAGTATTTT
- TRBJ1-1 few TRBV5-6 CASSTGVAEAFF TGTGCCAGCAGCACCGGCGTGGCTGAAGCTTTCTTT
- TRBJ2-7 many TRBV10-3 CAISPSRYEQYF TGTGCCATCAGCCCTAGCCGGTACGAGCAGTACTTC
- TRBJ2-5 - TRBV30 CAWSPRDLRRETQYF TGTGCCTGGAGTCCTCGGGACTTGCGGCGAGAGACCCAGTACTTC
- TRBJ1-1 - TRBV23-1 CASPSGATSPEAFF TGCGCCAGCCCCTCCGGGGCCACGAGCCCTGAAGCTTTCTTT
- TRBJ2-5 few TRBV5-6 CASSLAVGETQYF TGTGCCAGCAGCTTGGCCGTAGGGGAGACCCAGTACTTC
- TRBJ2-1 - TRBV27 CASSRRQGSYLNEQFF TGTGCCAGCAGTCGCCGGCAGGGGTCCTACCTCAATGAGCAGTTCTTC